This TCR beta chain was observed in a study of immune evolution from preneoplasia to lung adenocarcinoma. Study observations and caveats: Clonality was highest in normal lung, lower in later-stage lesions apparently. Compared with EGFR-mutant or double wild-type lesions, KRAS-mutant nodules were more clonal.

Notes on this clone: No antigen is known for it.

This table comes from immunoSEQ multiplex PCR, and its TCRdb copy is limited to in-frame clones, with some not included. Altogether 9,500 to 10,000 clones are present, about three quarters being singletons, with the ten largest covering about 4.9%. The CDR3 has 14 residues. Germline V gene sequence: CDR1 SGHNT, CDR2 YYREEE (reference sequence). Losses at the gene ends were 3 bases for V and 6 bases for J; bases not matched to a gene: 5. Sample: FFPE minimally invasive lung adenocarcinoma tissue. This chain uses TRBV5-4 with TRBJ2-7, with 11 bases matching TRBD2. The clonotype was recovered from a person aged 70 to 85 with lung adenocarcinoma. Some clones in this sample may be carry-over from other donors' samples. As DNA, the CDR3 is TGTGCCAGCAGCTCGGGTCTAGCGGGGGGCGAGCAGTACTTC. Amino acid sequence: CASSSGLAGGEQYF.